This TCR beta chain was profiled in a study of blood T cell repertoires in COVID-19. TCRdb keeps only in-frame clones here, not all; method: immunoSEQ multiplex PCR. The sample lists 240,000 or so clones; 88% were seen once. Trimming took 3 bases from V and 4 from J, leaving 10 bases between them. Germline values: CDR1 SGHTA, CDR2 FQGNSA. This CDR3 comprises 14 residues. In its sample, this clone was seen once. The rearrangement links TRBV7-2 to TRBJ2-1; D call uncertain. Sequenced: peripheral blood. The TCR originated in a woman between 40 and 50 years old who had recovered from COVID-19. The CDR3 nucleotides read TGTGCCAGCAGCTTGGGCCCGCCTTACAATGAGCAGTTCTTC. It yields the protein CASSLGPPYNEQFF.